The T cell receptor beta chain described here comes from a study of cytomegalovirus exposure and HLA in healthy donors. The table came from immunoSEQ multiplex PCR; TCRdb's copy has only in-frame clones and leaves some out. The sample holds roughly 130,000 clones, 88% seen once. Germline CDR1 and CDR2: SGHAT and FQNNGV. The CDR3 loop spans 16 amino acids. V was pared by 0 bases and J by 5 bases, with 16 bases between. The clonotype originates from a man aged 30 to 45 in good health and CMV-seronegative. Specimen: PBMCs. The chain carries TRBV11-2 and TRBJ2-5; tentatively, D is TRBD1 (6 bases). CDR3 nucleotides: TGTGCCAGCAGCTTAGACCAACTGACAGGCCAGGAGACCCAGTACTTC. It codes for CASSLDQLTGQETQYF.